The 24 T cell receptor beta chains below were found in one sample sequenced in a study of OX40 agonist ivuxolimab in advanced cancers. Clones were read by immunoSEQ multiplex PCR, and TCRdb kept only the in-frame ones, dropping some. The data hold 50,000 to 65,000 clones, with over 70% observed a single time. The sequenced sample was CD4+ or CD8+ T cells sorted from blood, obtained in a trial of the OX40 agonist ivuxolimab. These receptors all stem from an adult with an advanced solid tumor such as melanoma, head and neck, liver or kidney cancer.

The chain carries TRBV7-3 and TRBJ1-1; D remains unclear. Germline V gene sequence: CDR1 SGHTA, CDR2 FQGTGA. The CDR3 length is 14 residues. V was pared by 4 bases and J by 4 bases, with 13 bases between. The CDR3 DNA sequence: TGTGCCAGCAGCTCGGGAGGGTTTAGCACTGAAGCTTTCTTT. Amino acid sequence: CASSSGGFSTEAFF. The whole variable domain, filled in from reference TRBV7-3 and TRBJ1-1, reads GAGVSQTPSNKVTEKGKYVELRCDPISGHTALYWYRQSLGQGPEFLIYFQGTGAADDSGLPNDRFFAVRPEGSVSTLKIQRTERGDSAVYLCASSSGGFSTEAFFGQGTRLTVV.

This chain joins TRBV6-5 and TRBJ2-1, with D hard to call. V gave up 2 bases and J gave up 3 bases, with 11 bases separating them. Germline V lookup: CDR1 MNHEY, CDR2 SVGAGI. The CDR3 is 15 residues long. DNA for the CDR3: TGTGCCAGCAGTTACAGCGCGTTGGTCTACAATGAGCAGTTCTTC. It specifies CASSYSALVYNEQFF.

J is TRBJ2-5 and V is TRBV6-6; D remains ambiguous. Trimming took 4 bases from V and 5 from J, leaving 8 bases between them. The CDR3 length is 12 residues. Germline V gene sequence: CDR1 MNHNY, CDR2 SVGAGI (reference sequence). CDR3 residues: CASSSSKETQYF. Here the CDR3 DNA reads TGTGCCAGCAGTTCCTCGAAGGAGACCCAGTACTTC.

V is TRBV27 and J is TRBJ1-2, with 9 bases lining up with TRBD1. The trim removed 4 bases at V and 2 bases at J, leaving 5 bases unmatched. The CDR3 spans 15 residues. Germline V gene sequence: CDR1 MNHEY, CDR2 SMNVEV (reference sequence). The CDR3 loop is CASSSHGTGNYGYTF. In nucleotides, the CDR3 is TGTGCCAGCAGTTCCCATGGGACAGGGAACTATGGCTACACCTTC.

V gene TRBV28 combines with J gene TRBJ1-2, with TRBD1 as a possible D gene (6 bases). The germline V gene has CDR1 MDHEN and CDR2 SYDVKM. The length of the CDR3 is 13 residues. Trimming took 2 bases from V and 4 from J, leaving 8 bases between them. This CDR3 reads CASSLGGAYGYTF. In DNA form, the CDR3 reads TGTGCCAGCAGTTTAGGGGGCGCCTATGGCTACACCTTC.

V usage is TRBV7-8 and J usage is TRBJ2-3; tentative D call: TRBD2 (6 bases). Between the trimmed V and J ends, which lost 4 bases and 3 bases, there was a span of 11 bases. Germline V gives CDR1 SGHVS, CDR2 FQNEAQ. CDR3 size: 14 residues. Here the CDR3 DNA reads TGTGCCAGCAGCTCTCGGGAGACGACAGATACGCAGTATTTT. It encodes CASSSRETTDTQYF.

The chain joins TRBV10-3 to TRBJ1-1; no clear D. Trimming pared 3 bases from V and 2 bases from J, leaving 10 bases between. Germline CDR1 ENHRY, CDR2 SYGVKD. The CDR3 has 14 residues. The CDR3 region is CAISEPEGNTEAFF. CDR3 nucleotides: TGTGCCATCAGTGAACCCGAGGGAAACACTGAAGCTTTCTTT.

This clone was recorded a few times. V gene TRBV28 combines with J gene TRBJ2-7; D is uncertain. The CDR3 covers 13 residues. The V end lost 2 bases, the J end lost 5 bases, and 10 bases lay between the germline ends. CDR1 and CDR2 from the germline V gene are MDHEN and SYDVKM. CDR3 in amino acids: CASSLLWEHEQYF. For the CDR3, the DNA is TGTGCCAGCAGTTTACTTTGGGAACACGAGCAGTACTTC.

The chain uses TRBV7-2 and TRBJ2-5, with 10 nucleotides matching TRBD1. Losses at the gene ends were 5 bases for V and 2 bases for J; bases not matched to a gene: 5. CDR3 size: 15 residues. CDR1 and CDR2 from the germline V gene are SGHTA and FQGNSA. Here the CDR3 reads CASSPGQGPQETQYF. The CDR3 nucleotides read TGTGCCAGCAGCCCGGGACAGGGGCCTCAAGAGACCCAGTACTTC.

This clone was detected once. This sample also contains other DNA sequences that code for the same CDR3. The chain links TRBV28 to TRBJ2-7, with D tentatively TRBD2 (6 bases). The CDR3 contains 12 residues. V dropped 5 bases and J dropped 3 bases, with 8 bases sitting between them. Germline V gives CDR1 MDHEN, CDR2 SYDVKM. DNA for the CDR3: TGTGCCAGCAGTCGGGGGATCTACGAGCAGTACTTC. The encoded protein is CASSRGIYEQYF.

This clone was recorded only once. The V gene is TRBV28, the J gene TRBJ2-7, with 7 bases that match TRBD1. Germline values: CDR1 MDHEN, CDR2 SYDVKM. The CDR3 has 14 residues. With 4 bases clipped from V and 4 bases from J, the junction kept 7 bases outside the gene matches. The CDR3 DNA is TGTGCCAGCAGTTCGGGACAGAATTTGTACGAGCAGTACTTC. Its translation is CASSSGQNLYEQYF.

V usage is TRBV27 and J usage is TRBJ2-1, with 8 bases lining up with TRBD1. The CDR3 extends over 15 amino acids. Trimming removed 3 bases from V and 9 bases from J; junction bases left unmatched: 10. Germline assignment: CDR1 MNHEY and CDR2 SMNVEV (reference sequence). The CDR3 is CASSLDRAARGEQFF. The DNA of the CDR3 is TGTGCCAGCAGTTTGGACAGGGCTGCCCGGGGTGAGCAGTTCTTC.

The chain carries TRBV29-1 and TRBJ2-1; D possibly corresponds to TRBD1 (6 bases). The germline V gene has CDR1 SQVTM and CDR2 ANQGSEA. This CDR3 contains 11 residues. V gave up 4 bases and J gave up 7 bases, with 8 bases separating them. CDR3 sequence (DNA): TGCAGCGTTGGCAGGGGTAATGAGCAGTTCTTC. This gives the protein CSVGRGNEQFF.

The chain joins TRBV7-9 to TRBJ1-2; no clear D. Germline V gives CDR1 SEHNR, CDR2 FQNEAQ (reference sequence). Trimming took 2 bases from V and 8 from J, leaving 12 bases between them. The CDR3 loop spans 13 amino acids. CDR3: CASSLTEGSGYTF. The CDR3 DNA sequence: TGTGCCAGCAGCTTAACGGAAGGGAGCGGCTACACCTTC.

The V and J genes are TRBV6-1 and TRBJ2-3; 8 bases agree with TRBD1. CDR1 and CDR2 from the germline V gene are MNHNS and SASEGT. The ends lost 7 bases at V and 4 bases at J; junction bases unmatched: 10. The CDR3 totals 15 residues. The CDR3 sequence: CASIKQGGGADTQYF. Written as DNA, the CDR3 is TGTGCCAGCATTAAACAGGGGGGTGGAGCAGATACGCAGTATTTT.

The chain has TRBV10-3 and TRBJ2-5, with 8 bases matching TRBD2. The trim removed 4 bases at V and 4 bases at J, leaving 8 bases unmatched. Germline lookup yields CDR1 ENHRY and CDR2 SYGVKD. The CDR3 is made up of 15 amino acids. The CDR3, as DNA: TGTGCCATCAGTGCCAAGCGGGAGATCGGAGAGACCCAGTACTTC. Residues: CAISAKREIGETQYF.

This clone has only one observation. The chain is built from TRBV18 and TRBJ2-3, with a possible D match to TRBD2 (5 bases). Germline V CDR1 and CDR2: KGHSH, LQKENI. The CDR3 length is 15 residues. V was clipped by 3 bases and J by 0 bases, with 10 bases between them. The CDR3 reads CASSPRRASTDTQYF. In DNA form, the CDR3 reads TGTGCCAGCTCACCTAGGCGGGCCAGCACAGATACGCAGTATTTT.

This clone came up a few times. CDR3 protein: CASSGGDKPASAKNIQYF. CDR3 coding DNA: TGCGCCAGCAGCGGGGGGGATAAGCCGGCTTCGGCCAAAAACATTCAGTACTTC. The J gene is TRBJ2-4, the V gene TRBV5-1; 7 nucleotides agree with TRBD2. Germline V lookup: CDR1 SGHRS, CDR2 YFSETQ. Germline trimming cut 4 bases from V and 1 base from J; bases unmatched to any gene: 14. CDR3 length equals 18 residues.

The chain recombines TRBV5-1 with TRBJ1-4, with D unresolved. Germline V gene sequence: CDR1 SGHRS, CDR2 YFSETQ. V was pared by 1 base and J by 4 bases, with 5 bases between. The CDR3 is 13 residues long. The CDR3: CASSLRFNEKLFF. The CDR3, as DNA: TGCGCCAGCAGCTTGCGCTTTAATGAAAAACTGTTTTTT.

This clone was seen a handful of times. The chain links TRBV5-8 to TRBJ2-7; 11 nucleotides line up with TRBD2. CDR3 length: 17 amino acids. With 4 bases clipped from V and 6 bases from J, the junction kept 15 bases outside the gene matches. The germline V gene encodes CDR1 SGHTS and CDR2 YDEGEE. The CDR3 coding sequence is TGTGCCAGCAGCAACTTCGGGCTAGCGGGAGGTGGGTCCGAGCAGTACTTC. This codes for CASSNFGLAGGGSEQYF.

The chain recombines TRBV5-1 with TRBJ2-2, with TRBD2 matching 10 bases. Germline-derived CDR1 and CDR2 are SGHRS and YFSETQ. This CDR3 comprises 17 residues. The trim removed 0 bases at V and 4 bases at J, leaving 6 bases unmatched. The CDR3 loop is CASSLGLAGVSTGELFF. The CDR3 DNA is TGCGCCAGCAGCTTGGGGCTAGCGGGAGTCAGCACCGGGGAGCTGTTTTTT.

The chain's CDR3 is CASSRIRLAGDLEGELFF. The CDR3 coding sequence is TGCGCCAGCAGCCGAATTAGACTAGCGGGAGACCTGGAGGGGGAGCTGTTTTTT. The chain employs TRBV4-3 and TRBJ2-2; 12 bases map to TRBD2. Germline-derived CDR1 and CDR2 are LGHNA and YSLEER. Trimming removed 4 bases from V and 8 bases from J; junction bases left unmatched: 14. The CDR3 spans 18 residues.

The V gene is TRBV10-3, the J gene TRBJ1-6; D gene ambiguous. Trimming cost V 0 bases and J 7 bases, with 10 bases left between them. The CDR3 consists of 15 residues. Germline assignment: CDR1 ENHRY and CDR2 SYGVKD. CDR3 sequence reads: CAISESREPNSPLHF. Here the CDR3 DNA reads TGTGCCATCAGTGAGTCAAGGGAGCCCAATTCACCCCTCCACTTT.

The rearrangement uses TRBV19 and TRBJ2-3; 7 bases align to TRBD2. Germline lookup yields CDR1 LNHDA and CDR2 SQIVND (reference sequence). Trimming removed 3 bases from V and 2 bases from J; junction bases left unmatched: 5. The length of the CDR3 is 15 residues. CDR3 sequence: CASSIRAGTTDTQYF. In nucleotides, the CDR3 is TGTGCCAGTAGTATTCGAGCGGGAACCACAGATACGCAGTATTTT.